The 18 T cell receptor beta chains below all came from one sample that was sequenced in a study of technical replicates of blood from a handful of donors. Clones were read by immunoSEQ multiplex PCR, and TCRdb kept only the in-frame ones, dropping some. The sample holds some 83,000 clones; approximately 93% are singletons and the top ten take around 0.43%. The sample consisted of T cells isolated from PBMCs. The receptors were gathered from a human donor in good health.

The V and J genes are TRBV9 and TRBJ1-3, with TRBD1 matching over 7 bases. The CDR3 sequence is 14 residues long. Trimming cost V 3 bases and J 4 bases; bases outside gene matches: 4. Looked up from germline, CDR1 is SGDLS and CDR2 is YYNGEE. The CDR3 region is CASSGTGAGNTIYF. The CDR3 region has the DNA TGTGCCAGCAGCGGAACAGGGGCGGGAAACACCATATATTTT. Full variable domain (remainder filled in from reference TRBV9 and TRBJ1-3): DSGVTQTPKHLITATGQRVTLRCSPRSGDLSVYWYQQSLDQGLQFLIQYYNGEERAKGNILERFSAQQFPDLHSELNLSSLELGDSALYFCASSGTGAGNTIYFGEGSWLTVV.

The gene calls are TRBV7-6 and TRBJ2-1; D is ambiguous. V shed 7 bases and J shed 4 bases, with 11 bases lying between them. The germline V gene encodes CDR1 SGHVS and CDR2 FNYEAQ. This CDR3 contains 13 residues. The CDR3 DNA is TGTGCCAGCACCCCAGTCCAGTACAATGAGCAGTTCTTC. Its translation: CASTPVQYNEQFF.

The V gene is TRBV4-1, the J gene TRBJ2-5; TRBD2 aligns across 11 bases. The CDR3 is made up of 14 amino acids. CDR1 is MGHRA, CDR2 YSYEKL, per germline. J lost 3 bases, V lost 4 bases, and 1 base had no gene match. The DNA for the CDR3 is TGCGCCAGCAGCCTGGGACTAGCGGAAGAGACCCAGTACTTC. It translates to CASSLGLAEETQYF.

The chain recombines TRBV11-2 with TRBJ1-1; no definite D call. The CDR3 length is 15 residues. The V and J ends lost 0 bases and 2 bases respectively, with 10 bases between them. CDR1 is SGHAT, CDR2 FQNNGV, per germline. In DNA form, the CDR3 reads TGTGCCAGCAGCTTAGATCCCGAGGGTAACACTGAAGCTTTCTTT. As protein: CASSLDPEGNTEAFF.

This clone appeared a single time. J is TRBJ2-7 and V is TRBV6-5, with TRBD2 identical over 12 bases. Trimming took 0 bases from V and 0 from J; bases not matched to a gene: 0. The CDR3 sequence is 16 residues long. Germline lookup yields CDR1 MNHEY and CDR2 SVGAGI. The CDR3 DNA reads as TGTGCCAGCAGTTACTCGACTAGCGGGAGCTCCTACGAGCAGTACTTC. It translates to CASSYSTSGSSYEQYF.

CDR3 residues: CSGGQGSVINEQYF. CDR3 nucleotides: TGCAGCGGTGGGCAGGGCAGCGTTATTAACGAGCAGTACTTC. The chain employs TRBV29-1 and TRBJ2-7; D is possibly TRBD1 (5 bases). The CDR3 has 14 residues. Germline V CDR1 and CDR2: SQVTM, ANQGSEA. V shed 7 bases and J shed 5 bases, with 21 bases lying between them.

The chain uses TRBV4-1 and TRBJ2-7, with 8 positions matching TRBD2. The CDR3 is 15 residues long. Germline V gene data show CDR1 as MGHRA and CDR2 as YSYEKL. V lost 0 bases, J lost 4 bases, and 5 bases stayed unmatched. The CDR3 region has the DNA TGCGCCAGCAGCCAAGATGCTAGCGGGTTTTACGAGCAGTACTTC. This encodes CASSQDASGFYEQYF.

V is TRBV18 and J is TRBJ2-7, with a weak D call TRBD2 (5 bases). This CDR3 spans 15 amino acids. V lost 3 bases to trimming and J lost 0 bases, with 12 bases between them. CDR1 and CDR2 (germline): KGHSH, LQKENI. In nucleotides, the CDR3 is TGTGCCAGCTCACCGGTCCGGGGATTCTCCTACGAGCAGTACTTC. Its protein product is CASSPVRGFSYEQYF.

This clone was observed once. The chain carries TRBV30 and TRBJ1-2, with D maybe TRBD1 (6 bases). Between the trimmed V and J ends, which lost 0 bases and 7 bases, there was a span of 15 bases. The length of the CDR3 is 14 residues. Germline V gene data show CDR1 as GTSNPN and CDR2 as SVGIG (reference sequence). The CDR3 DNA reads TGTGCCTGGAGTGTACGGGCAGGGGTAGGTGGCTACACCTTC. Translation gives CAWSVRAGVGGYTF. Full variable domain (rest looked up from reference TRBV30 and TRBJ1-2): SQTIHQWPATLVQPVGSPLSLECTVEGTSNPNLYWYRQAAGRGLQLLFYSVGIGQISSEVPQNLSASRPQDRQFILSSKKLLLSDSGFYLCAWSVRAGVGGYTFGSGTRLTVV.

The chain carries TRBV11-2 and TRBJ2-3, with 8 bases identical to TRBD2. V was clipped by 1 base and J by 5 bases; unmatched bases: 2. Germline CDR1 and CDR2: SGHAT and FQNNGV. The CDR3 spans 14 residues. The CDR3 reads CASSLALAGDTQYF. The DNA for the CDR3 is TGTGCCAGCAGCTTAGCCCTAGCGGGAGATACGCAGTATTTT.

The rearrangement links TRBV2 to TRBJ2-1, with 9 bases lining up with TRBD2. Unmatched junction bases numbered 6, after V lost 7 bases and J lost 5 bases. The CDR3 sequence is 14 residues long. Germline V gene sequence: CDR1 SNHLY, CDR2 FYNNEI. CDR3 bases: TGTGCCAGCATAAGGCTAGCGGGACACAATGAGCAGTTCTTC. Translation: CASIRLAGHNEQFF. The full variable domain, its missing parts supplied by reference TRBV2 and TRBJ2-1, is EPEVTQTPSHQVTQMGQEVILRCVPISNHLYFYWYRQILGQKVEFLVSFYNNEISEKSEIFDDQFSVERPDGSNFTLKIRSTKLEDSAMYFCASIRLAGHNEQFFGPGTRLTVL.

V usage is TRBV28 and J usage is TRBJ2-1, with 8 positions matching TRBD2. The CDR3 runs 15 residues. Germline trimming cut 6 bases from V and 7 bases from J; bases unmatched to any gene: 11. The germline V gene has CDR1 MDHEN and CDR2 SYDVKM. The CDR3 spells CASRPLGREVNEQFF. CDR3 sequence (DNA): TGTGCCAGCAGACCTCTAGGGCGGGAGGTAAATGAGCAGTTCTTC.

The V call is TRBV28, the J call TRBJ2-5, with a possible D match to TRBD1 (6 bases). The V and J ends lost 5 bases and 3 bases respectively, with 10 bases between them. This CDR3 has 13 amino acids. The V gene's germline CDR1 is MDHEN and CDR2 SYDVKM. Here the CDR3 reads CASSRQVEETQYF. CDR3 DNA sequence: TGTGCCAGCAGTCGACAGGTAGAAGAGACCCAGTACTTC.

V usage is TRBV2 and J usage is TRBJ2-2; 7 bases are a match to TRBD2. The germline V gene has CDR1 SNHLY and CDR2 FYNNEI. Trimming cost V 6 bases and J 5 bases; bases outside gene matches: 3. The length of the CDR3 is 13 residues. CDR3 nucleotide sequence: TGTGCCAGCAGGGGGCGGGGGACCGGGGAGCTGTTTTTT. It codes for CASRGRGTGELFF.

V is TRBV27 and J is TRBJ1-1; D not certain. V was trimmed by 9 bases and J by 3 bases, leaving 5 bases between them. CDR1 is MNHEY and CDR2 is SMNVEV in the germline V gene (reference sequence). The CDR3 runs to 10 residues. This CDR3 is CARRDTEAFF. The CDR3 bases are TGTGCCAGACGAGACACTGAAGCTTTCTTT.

CDR3 residues: CAISLGQTDTTGELFF. CDR3 nucleotide sequence: TGTGCCATCTCTTTAGGACAGACGGACACCACCGGGGAGCTGTTTTTT. The chain carries TRBV10-3 and TRBJ2-2, with a weak D call TRBD1 (6 bases). Germline V gene sequence: CDR1 ENHRY, CDR2 SYGVKD. Trimming shortened V by 8 bases and J by 4 bases, and 20 bases separated the two germline ends. CDR3 length: 16 residues.

This chain connects TRBV15 to TRBJ1-5; 10 bases agree with TRBD1. The junction had 8 bases not matched to a gene; V was cut back by 1 base and J by 2 bases. Germline CDR1 LNHNV, CDR2 YYDKDF (reference sequence). The CDR3 length is 18 residues. CDR3: CATSRGVGTGVGNQPQHF. The CDR3 DNA is TGTGCCACCAGCAGAGGGGTGGGGACAGGGGTCGGCAATCAGCCCCAGCATTTT.

V usage is TRBV27 and J usage is TRBJ2-7, with TRBD2 matching over 7 bases. Per germline, CDR1 MNHEY and CDR2 SMNVEV (reference sequence). After removal of 3 bases from V and 7 bases from J, the junction contained 6 bases not matched to a gene. CDR3 length: 13 residues. The CDR3 DNA sequence: TGTGCCAGCAGTTTGGGTCGGGGAGGGGAGCAGTACTTC. Protein sequence: CASSLGRGGEQYF.